The clone carrying this T cell receptor (beta chain) was recorded many times. This specimen belongs to a study of T cells after yellow fever vaccination. TCRdb re-analysed the 5' RACE reads in MiXCR, keeping a single row per CDR3 protein. This repertoire shows about 110,000 distinct CDR3 sequences, 8.4% found once; its top ten account for about 25%. The clonotype originates from a man aged 30-40 years who received the YFV17D yellow fever vaccine. The starting material was CD8+ T cells sorted from PBMCs, obtained 45 days after the yellow fever booster vaccination.

The DNA of the CDR3 is TGCAGTGCTAGAGATGGGACCGCCGAGCAGTACTTC. It yields the protein CSARDGTAEQYF. The rearrangement joins TRBV20-1 to TRBJ2-7; D may be TRBD1 or TRBD2 (5 bases each). Germline values: CDR1 DFQATT, CDR2 SNEGSKA (reference sequence). Trimming shortened V by 0 bases and J by 6 bases, and 9 bases separated the two germline ends. There are 12 residues in the CDR3.